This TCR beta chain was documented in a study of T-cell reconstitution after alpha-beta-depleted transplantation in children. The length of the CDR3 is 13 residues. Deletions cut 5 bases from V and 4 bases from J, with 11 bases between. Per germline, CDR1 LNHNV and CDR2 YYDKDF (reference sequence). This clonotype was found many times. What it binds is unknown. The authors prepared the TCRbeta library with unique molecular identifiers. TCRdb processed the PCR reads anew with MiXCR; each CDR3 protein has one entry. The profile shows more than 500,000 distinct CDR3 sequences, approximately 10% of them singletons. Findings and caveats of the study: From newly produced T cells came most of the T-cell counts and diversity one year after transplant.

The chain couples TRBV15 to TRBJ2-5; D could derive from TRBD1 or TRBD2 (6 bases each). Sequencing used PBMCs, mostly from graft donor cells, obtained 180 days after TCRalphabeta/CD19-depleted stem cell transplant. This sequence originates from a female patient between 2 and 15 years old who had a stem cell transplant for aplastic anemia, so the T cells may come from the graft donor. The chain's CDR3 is CATSGGPGETQYF. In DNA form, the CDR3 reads TGTGCCACCAGCGGGGGGCCTGGAGAGACCCAGTACTTC.